This T cell receptor beta chain was documented in a study of control samples from healthy donors and cancer patients (dated by TCRdb to the early 2020s). CDR1 ENHRY and CDR2 SYGVKD are derived from the germline V gene. V loses 6 bases of germline sequence and J loses 8 bases, and the interval between the two ends is 22 bases. Counted from cysteine to phenylalanine, this CDR3 has 15 amino acids. Just the 45-base CDR3 DNA is kept, in frame starting at base 1. Regarding this clone: There is no known antigen for this receptor. No base quality information exists; no much larger clone differs at one position.

The library was made by the immunoSEQ multiplex PCR assay. TCRdb holds this immuneACCESS table with in-frame rearrangements only. Some clones are missing; in checked studies, unresolved V genes explain under half, and the rest has no known cause. The table for this sample lists about 160,000 clones; 90% to 95% of them were counted only once. Of the sample, approximately 14% falls within the top ten clones. The V gene is TRBV10-3 and the J gene is TRBJ1-2; the D segment could be TRBD1, given 6 matching bases. This receptor was obtained from a man aged 55 to 70 with colorectal cancer. Sequencing input: PBMCs. The nucleotide sequence reads as follows: TGTGCCATCAGGGCAGGGGTGAGTCCCCTCGGAGGCTACACCTTC. This yields the protein CAIRAGVSPLGGYTF.